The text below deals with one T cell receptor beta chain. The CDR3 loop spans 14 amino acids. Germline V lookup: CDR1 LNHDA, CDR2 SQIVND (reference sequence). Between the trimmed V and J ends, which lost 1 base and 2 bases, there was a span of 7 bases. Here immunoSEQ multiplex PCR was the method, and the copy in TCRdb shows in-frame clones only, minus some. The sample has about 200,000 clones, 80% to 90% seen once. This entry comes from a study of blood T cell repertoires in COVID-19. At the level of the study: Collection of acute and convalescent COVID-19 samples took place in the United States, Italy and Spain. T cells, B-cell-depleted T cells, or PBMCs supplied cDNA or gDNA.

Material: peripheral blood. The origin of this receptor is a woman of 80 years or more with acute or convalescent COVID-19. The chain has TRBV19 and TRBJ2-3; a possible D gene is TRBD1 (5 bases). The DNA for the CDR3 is TGTGCCAGTAGTATAGGGGGCCTCACAGATACGCAGTATTTT. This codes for CASSIGGLTDTQYF.